This TCR beta chain was recovered during a study of vaccination effects on CD4 cells after COVID-19. The overall study: A few convalescent patients underwent early and late post-vaccination sampling. The second dose preceded post-vaccine samples by a median of 72 days.

In the case of this clone: Its antigen is unidentified.

Sequencing followed a ViraFEST assay step that expanded antigen-specific CD4+ T cells with viral peptide pools. Isolation of CD4+ T cells took place after about 10 days of culture. This person's SARS-CoV-2 infection, confirmed by PCR, occurred between March and December 2020. Each participant was given two doses of one vaccine (BNT162b2 or mRNA-1273). Cultures of some 2.2 million PBMC per well contained approximately 9.6 IU/ml IL-2 plus 10 ug/ml peptides. Measured with immunoSEQ multiplex PCR; TCRdb has only the in-frame clones, and not every one. The data contain 13,000 to 15,000 clones, around 80% of them seen just once; the ten biggest clones take up less than 20%. The TCR was taken from a human donor who had a prior SARS-CoV-2 infection. The sample consisted of CD4+ T cells from PBMCs cultured with SARS-CoV-2 spike peptides, taken after COVID-19 vaccination.

In DNA form, the CDR3 reads TGCAGCGTATACGCAGGGGAGGTGGAATCTGGCTACACCTTC. Translation: CSVYAGEVESGYTF. The gene calls are TRBV29-1 and TRBJ1-2; maybe TRBD1 (6 bases). Trimming stripped 6 bases from V and 7 bases from J, with 21 bases between. The CDR3 is made up of 14 amino acids. Per germline, CDR1 SQVTM and CDR2 ANQGSEA. The full variable domain, in which reference TRBV29-1 and TRBJ1-2 provide the parts outside the CDR3, is SAVISQKPSRDICQRGTSLTIQCQVDSQVTMMFWYRQQPGQSLTLIATANQGSEATYESGFVIDKFPISRPNLTFSTLTVSNMSPEDSSIYLCSVYAGEVESGYTFGSGTRLTVV.